These 18 T cell receptor beta chains share one sample of origin, sequenced in a study of CD8+ T cells in alopecia areata. Isolated RNA was reverse transcribed into cDNA used as the sequencing template. The protocol was immunoSEQ multiplex PCR, while the TCRdb copy is restricted to in-frame clones and leaves out a portion. The sample comprises roughly 130,000 clones, around three fifths of which are singletons, and 4.5% rests with the top ten. This material consisted of CD4+ T cells sorted from blood, taken at week 0. Every receptor here comes from a human donor with alopecia areata.

V is TRBV5-4 and J is TRBJ2-7; 7 nucleotides line up with TRBD1. With V trimmed by 3 bases and J by 2 bases, 8 bases remained unmatched. Germline CDR1 is SGHNT and CDR2 is YYREEE (reference sequence). This CDR3 comprises 15 residues. In DNA form, the CDR3 reads TGTGCCAGCAGCTCTGGGACAGCAGACACCTACGAGCAGTACTTC. Its translation: CASSSGTADTYEQYF.

The V call is TRBV15, the J call TRBJ2-2; 12 nucleotides line up with TRBD2. The V and J ends lost 5 bases and 5 bases, in that order; junction bases with no gene match: 6. Per the germline V gene, CDR1 is LNHNV and CDR2 is YYDKDF (reference sequence). There are 16 residues in the CDR3. CDR3: CATSWGLAGRTGELFF. In nucleotides, the CDR3 is TGTGCCACCAGCTGGGGACTAGCGGGTCGAACCGGGGAGCTGTTTTTT.

The V call is TRBV5-4, the J call TRBJ2-5, with TRBD2 matching 13 bases. This CDR3 has 16 residues. Trimming cost V 5 bases and J 4 bases; bases outside gene matches: 8. The germline V gene encodes CDR1 SGHNT and CDR2 YYREEE (reference sequence). The CDR3 DNA sequence: TGTGCCAGCAGTCCCGGGACTAGCGGGATTCTAGAGACCCAGTACTTC. Residues: CASSPGTSGILETQYF. Drawing the rest from reference TRBV5-4 and TRBJ2-5, the complete variable domain is ETGVTQSPTHLIKTRGQQVTLRCSSQSGHNTVSWYQQALGQGPQFIFQYYREEENGRGNFPPRFSGLQFPNYSSELNVNALELDDSALYLCASSPGTSGILETQYFGPGTRLLVL.

The V and J genes are TRBV5-5 and TRBJ2-5; 8 bases are a match to TRBD1. V shed 2 bases and J 5 bases; nucleotides not matched to a gene: 8. The CDR3 has 15 amino acids. Germline V CDR1 and CDR2: SGHKS, YYEKEE (reference sequence). CDR3 in DNA: TGTGCCAGCAGCTTCCTCGGGACAGGCGGCGAGACCCAGTACTTC. This translates into CASSFLGTGGETQYF. The entire variable domain, with the rest obtained from reference TRBV5-5 and TRBJ2-5, is as follows: DAGVTQSPTHLIKTRGQQVTLRCSPISGHKSVSWYQQVLGQGPQFIFQYYEKEERGRGNFPDRFSARQFPNYSSELNVNALLLGDSALYLCASSFLGTGGETQYFGPGTRLLVL.

The gene calls are TRBV9 and TRBJ2-7; the D call may be TRBD1 or TRBD2 (5 bases each). The germline V gene has CDR1 SGDLS and CDR2 YYNGEE. V shed 3 bases and J shed 6 bases, with 22 bases lying between them. The CDR3 has 16 residues. The CDR3 bases are TGTGCCAGCAGCGGACCAGACGGACCCTTGGGGACCGAGCAGTACTTC. Its translation is CASSGPDGPLGTEQYF.

The chain links TRBV19 to TRBJ2-3; no clear D. Trimming left V 5 bases short and J 4 bases short, with 13 bases between. This CDR3 comprises 14 residues. The germline CDR1 and CDR2 sequences are LNHDA and SQIVND (reference sequence). CDR3 bases: TGTGCCAGTAGTCCCCTTCTCGAGGCAGATACGCAGTATTTT. It translates to CASSPLLEADTQYF.

For the CDR3, the DNA is TGTGCCAGCAGTTTCCTGAGCGGGAAATACAATGAGCAGTTCTTC. Amino acid sequence: CASSFLSGKYNEQFF. This chain uses TRBV28 with TRBJ2-1; 7 bases fit TRBD2. CDR1 and CDR2 (germline): MDHEN, SYDVKM. Trimming at V came to 3 bases and at J to 4 bases, leaving 6 bases not matched to a gene. The CDR3 has 15 amino acids.

The gene calls are TRBV7-2 and TRBJ2-1; D perhaps matches TRBD2 (6 bases). The CDR3 covers 14 residues. V dropped 4 bases and J dropped 3 bases, with 10 bases sitting between them. CDR1 is SGHTA and CDR2 is FQGNSA in the germline V gene. CDR3 in amino acids: CASSWGLYYNEQFF. The CDR3 nucleotides are TGTGCCAGCAGCTGGGGACTTTACTACAATGAGCAGTTCTTC.

The chain uses TRBV7-9 and TRBJ2-3; 9 bases align to TRBD2. The CDR3 length is 15 residues. Germline-derived CDR1 and CDR2 are SEHNR and FQNEAQ (reference sequence). V trimming: 2 bases; J trimming: 2 bases; junction bases outside the gene matches: 2. CDR3 amino acids: CASSLLAGFTDTQYF. The CDR3 DNA reads as TGTGCCAGCAGCTTACTAGCGGGGTTCACAGATACGCAGTATTTT.

The chain couples TRBV2 to TRBJ2-5; no reliable D call. The CDR3 consists of 13 residues. Germline V lookup: CDR1 SNHLY, CDR2 FYNNEI. V was cut by 7 bases and J by 4 bases, with 13 bases left in between. The CDR3 DNA reads as TGTGCCAGCACCCAAGCGTACGGAGAGACCCAGTACTTC. This translates into CASTQAYGETQYF.

V and J are TRBV18 and TRBJ2-7, with D possibly TRBD1 on 5 matching bases. The V gene lost 6 bases and the J gene lost 1 base, with 13 bases spanning the gap. The V gene's germline CDR1 is KGHSH and CDR2 LQKENI. The CDR3 runs 14 residues. CDR3 sequence reads: CASSQGQSSYEQYF. Here the CDR3 DNA reads TGTGCCAGCTCCCAAGGACAATCATCCTACGAGCAGTACTTC.

The rearrangement joins TRBV27 to TRBJ1-2; D gene unclear. Germline V gene lookup returns CDR1 MNHEY and CDR2 SMNVEV (reference sequence). CDR3 size: 15 residues. Trimming shortened V by 4 bases and J by 4 bases, and 16 bases separated the two germline ends. The chain's CDR3 is CASSSHGGILYGYTF. CDR3 in DNA: TGTGCCAGCAGTTCGCACGGAGGGATACTCTATGGCTACACCTTC.

The sample holds a few counts of this clone. The chain joins TRBV4-1 to TRBJ2-1; TRBD2 agrees at 9 bases. The CDR3 extends over 16 amino acids. V lost 1 base, J lost 9 bases, and 10 bases stayed unmatched. Per germline, CDR1 MGHRA and CDR2 YSYEKL. CDR3 sequence: CASSQGQRGGAREQFF. The CDR3 DNA reads TGCGCCAGCAGCCAAGGCCAGCGCGGGGGGGCTCGTGAGCAGTTCTTC.

The rearrangement uses TRBV15 and TRBJ2-7; TRBD2 agrees at 12 bases. From germline, CDR1 is LNHNV and CDR2 YYDKDF (reference sequence). V shed 1 base, J shed 6 bases, and the junction held 7 bases outside the gene matches. The CDR3 is made up of 16 amino acids. CDR3 sequence (DNA): TGTGCCACCAGCAGAGCACCGGGACTAGCGGGCGGCGAGCAGTACTTC. It codes for CATSRAPGLAGGEQYF.

The chain combines TRBV19 with TRBJ1-5; 11 bases are a match to TRBD1. CDR1 is LNHDA, CDR2 SQIVND, per germline (reference sequence). Losses at the gene ends were 1 base for V and 5 bases for J; bases not matched to a gene: 4. There are 16 residues in the CDR3. The CDR3 is CASSIGWGQGDQPQHF. The CDR3 bases are TGTGCCAGTAGTATAGGCTGGGGACAGGGGGATCAGCCCCAGCATTTT.

The gene calls are TRBV11-2 and TRBJ2-2; 7 bases map to TRBD1. Germline CDR1 SGHAT, CDR2 FQNNGV. J was trimmed by 1 base and V by 4 bases; bases with no gene match: 0. The CDR3 loop spans 14 amino acids. CDR3 bases: TGTGCCAGCAGCTGGACAGGGAACACCGGGGAGCTGTTTTTT. Amino acid sequence: CASSWTGNTGELFF. Full variable domain (missing parts from reference TRBV11-2 and TRBJ2-2): EAGVAQSPRYKIIEKRQSVAFWCNPISGHATLYWYQQILGQGPKLLIQFQNNGVVDDSQLPKDRFSAERLKGVDSTLKIQPAKLEDSAVYLCASSWTGNTGELFFGEGSRLTVL.

The CDR3 sequence is CASSLGQYSEAFF. The CDR3 coding sequence is TGCGCCAGCAGCTTGGGGCAGTACTCTGAAGCTTTCTTT. This chain uses TRBV5-1 with TRBJ1-1; D remains ambiguous. The CDR3 consists of 13 residues. V lost 0 bases and J 6 bases, leaving 9 bases between the germline ends. Germline CDR1 reads SGHRS; CDR2 reads YFSETQ. Together with reference TRBV5-1 and TRBJ1-1, the CDR3 gives the full variable domain: KAGVTQTPRYLIKTRGQQVTLSCSPISGHRSVSWYQQTPGQGLQFLFEYFSETQRNKGNFPGRFSGRQFSNSRSEMNVSTLELGDSALYLCASSLGQYSEAFFGQGTRLTVV.

The rearrangement joins TRBV6-6 to TRBJ2-3; no clear D. Trimming pared 8 bases from V and 0 bases from J, leaving 6 bases between. Germline loops: CDR1 MNHNY, CDR2 SVGAGI (reference sequence). This CDR3 region has 12 residues. The DNA of the CDR3 is TGTGCCAGCGCGTCAAGCACAGATACGCAGTATTTT. It specifies CASASSTDTQYF.